The clone carrying this TCR beta chain has at least ten counts. Its antigen remains unknown. These data originate in a study of regulatory T cells in long-lasting Graves disease. Study-level findings and limits: TRBV28, TRBJ1-2 and TRBJ2-5 were segments that persistent disease favored.

Documented time point: newly diagnosed GD, antithyroid drugs for less than 3 months. There was RNA extracted from PBMCs, and the TCR library was made from it. With 6 bases removed from V and 8 bases from J, the gap between germline ends came to 22 bases. Germline V gene lookup returns CDR1 MNHEY and CDR2 SMNVEV (reference sequence). The CDR3 sequence is 15 residues long. Through Arm-PCR of CDR3 regions and iRepertoire HTBI primers, TCR beta libraries were built. In TCRdb, the multiplex PCR reads were re-called with MiXCR into one record per CDR3 protein. This table holds 300,000 to 400,000 distinct CDR3 sequences, 16% found once. Separately, the same data were catalogued under a study of T cells in Graves' hyperthyroidism and ophthalmopathy.

The source is a man aged 35-49 years with Graves disease. The rearrangement joins TRBV27 to TRBJ1-2; possibly TRBD1 for D (6 bases). Sequenced here: peripheral blood mononuclear cells (PBMCs), sampled at new diagnosis, from a patient treated with antithyroid drugs. CDR3 DNA: TGTGCCAGCAGCCCCCCCTCGGGACATCTGGGCGGCTACACCTTC. It yields the protein CASSPPSGHLGGYTF.